This T cell receptor beta chain was sequenced in a study of cytomegalovirus exposure and HLA in healthy donors. Study-level findings and limits: Several of the most significant clusters appeared linked to common viral pathogens, based on a later analysis. Another analysis was done later, and it associated 16,951 TCR beta sequences with HLA alleles at 0.05 false discovery rate. Some V segments (TRBV6-2 and TRBV6-3 among them) were excluded as indistinguishable.

The V gene's germline CDR1 is ENHRY and CDR2 SYGVKD. The CDR3 is made up of 14 amino acids. V was trimmed by 5 bases and J by 0 bases, leaving 10 bases between them. In the PCR, 60 Vbeta and 13 Jbeta primers were used. Libraries were prepared by immunoSEQ multiplex PCR; TCRdb keeps only in-frame clonotypes and omits some of them. Among roughly 130,000 clones, about four fifths were seen once, and the ten largest hold 2%. This clone appeared a single time. Its target is not known. The sequencing sample was made of PBMCs. This receptor was identified in a man between 18 and 29 years old in good health and CMV-seronegative. The gene calls are TRBV10-3 and TRBJ1-1, with D perhaps TRBD1 (6 bases). DNA for the CDR3: TGTGCCATCAGTACACAGGGCTTGAACACTGAAGCTTTCTTT. Amino acid sequence: CAISTQGLNTEAFF.